These 32 T cell receptor beta chains came from one sample sequenced in a study of T cell changes during pregnancy in multiple sclerosis. Some clones are missing from TCRdb's copy, which holds only in-frame ones; the method was immunoSEQ multiplex PCR. Of roughly 100,000 clones in the sample, 91% were seen once. The sample here was peripheral blood, taken after pregnancy. The receptor set was obtained from a female donor in good health, enrolled as a control in a pregnancy study.

CDR3 sequence reads: CASSASQRRNEKLFF. The DNA for the CDR3 is TGCGCCAGCAGCGCAAGCCAACGGCGGAATGAAAAACTGTTTTTT. The rearrangement uses TRBV4-3 and TRBJ1-4; D is uncertain. Trimming cost V 5 bases and J 5 bases, with 15 bases left between them. The CDR3 is 15 residues long. Germline V gene data show CDR1 as LGHNA and CDR2 as YSLEER.

The chain couples TRBV7-9 to TRBJ2-7, with 7 nucleotides matching TRBD1. Germline V CDR1 and CDR2: SEHNR, FQNEAQ (reference sequence). The CDR3 is 13 amino acids. V shed 5 bases, J shed 3 bases, and the junction held 4 bases outside the gene matches. The CDR3 is CASSPGGLYEQYF. As DNA, the CDR3 is TGTGCCAGCAGCCCAGGGGGTCTCTACGAGCAGTACTTC.

Here the CDR3 reads CASSQGRSSGFQETQYF. The CDR3, as DNA: TGTGCCAGCAGCCAAGGAAGGTCTAGCGGGTTCCAAGAGACCCAGTACTTC. The V gene is TRBV14, the J gene TRBJ2-5, with 8 nucleotides matching TRBD2. CDR3 length: 17 amino acids. Germline CDR1 and CDR2: SGHDN and FVKESK. J gave up 1 base and V 1 base, and 8 bases lay outside the gene matches.

Turning to this clone: Other nucleotide sequences from this sample produce the same CDR3. The chain combines TRBV5-1 with TRBJ2-1, with a tentative D call TRBD2 (6 bases). Between the trimmed V and J ends, which lost 5 bases and 3 bases, there was a span of 12 bases. The CDR3 contains 14 residues. CDR1 and CDR2 (germline): SGHRS, YFSETQ. CDR3 loop: CASREGQSYNEQFF. DNA of the CDR3: TGCGCCAGCAGGGAGGGGCAGAGCTACAATGAGCAGTTCTTC.

The chain has TRBV5-1 and TRBJ2-1, with 10 bases that match TRBD1. This CDR3 comprises 15 residues. Germline values: CDR1 SGHRS, CDR2 YFSETQ. V was pared by 3 bases and J by 5 bases, with 5 bases of the junction left unmatched. This CDR3 is CASSSPGQGNNEQFF. DNA for the CDR3: TGCGCCAGCAGCTCACCGGGACAGGGGAACAATGAGCAGTTCTTC.

The chain carries TRBV7-8 and TRBJ2-7; 8 bases fit TRBD1. Losses at the gene ends were 5 bases for V and 3 bases for J; bases not matched to a gene: 9. There are 15 residues in the CDR3. Germline V gene data show CDR1 as SGHVS and CDR2 as FQNEAQ. The CDR3 protein is CASSLRGRLIYEQYF. In nucleotides, the CDR3 is TGTGCCAGCAGCCTCAGGGGGCGCTTAATCTACGAGCAGTACTTC.

This rearrangement joins TRBV5-6 to TRBJ2-5; 7 positions agree with TRBD2. V gave up 0 bases and J gave up 5 bases; unmatched junction bases: 4. This CDR3 has 14 amino acids. The germline V gene has CDR1 SGHDT and CDR2 YYEEEE. The CDR3 spells CASSLASGFETQYF. The CDR3 DNA follows: TGTGCCAGCAGCTTGGCTAGCGGCTTCGAGACCCAGTACTTC.

The chain has TRBV18 and TRBJ1-2; tentative D call: TRBD1 (5 bases). Germline values: CDR1 KGHSH, CDR2 LQKENI. This CDR3 is 16 amino acids long. The V gene lost 5 bases and the J gene lost 1 base, with 17 bases spanning the gap. The CDR3 region is CASSTPRQQNNYGYTF. The DNA for the CDR3 is TGTGCCAGCTCAACTCCACGACAGCAGAATAACTATGGCTACACCTTC.

This chain uses TRBV27 with TRBJ2-1; 12 positions agree with TRBD2. Per germline, CDR1 MNHEY and CDR2 SMNVEV (reference sequence). The CDR3 is made up of 17 amino acids. The ends lost 7 bases at V and 7 bases at J; junction bases unmatched: 14. In nucleotides, the CDR3 is TGTGCCAGCAACGCGAAGACTAGCGGGGGACGAAGGAATGAGCAGTTCTTC. This gives the protein CASNAKTSGGRRNEQFF.

The rearrangement joins TRBV6-1 to TRBJ2-3; TRBD1 agrees at 8 bases. The germline V gene has CDR1 MNHNS and CDR2 SASEGT. V shed 2 bases, J shed 8 bases, and the junction held 9 bases outside the gene matches. This CDR3 contains 15 residues. The CDR3 coding sequence is TGTGCCAGCAGTGAACGGACAGGGTCTGGCGTTACGCAGTATTTT. The encoded protein is CASSERTGSGVTQYF.

This clone showed up just once. The gene calls are TRBV19 and TRBJ1-1; maybe TRBD1 (6 bases). Trimming took off 6 bases at V and 10 bases at J, with 15 bases between the two ends. Germline V lookup: CDR1 LNHDA, CDR2 SQIVND (reference sequence). This CDR3 has 12 residues. CDR3 loop: CASRGQSEGAFF. The CDR3 region has the DNA TGTGCCAGTAGAGGACAGTCCGAGGGAGCTTTCTTT.

The V and J genes are TRBV7-8 and TRBJ1-1; the match to TRBD1 covers 9 bases. The germline V gene encodes CDR1 SGHVS and CDR2 FQNEAQ. The CDR3 spans 15 residues. Losses at the gene ends were 5 bases for V and 10 bases for J; bases not matched to a gene: 14. The CDR3 DNA is TGTGCCAGCAGCCCAAGGGACAGGGTCTGGGGCTCAGCTTTCTTT. Translation: CASSPRDRVWGSAFF.

This rearrangement joins TRBV4-3 to TRBJ2-7, with TRBD1 matching 8 bases. CDR3 length: 16 amino acids. Per the germline V gene, CDR1 is LGHNA and CDR2 is YSLEER. V dropped 0 bases and J dropped 2; count of bases not matched to a gene: 6. The CDR3 bases are TGCGCCAGCAGCCAAGACGGACAGGGTTCCCCCTACGAGCAGTACTTC. The encoded protein is CASSQDGQGSPYEQYF.

The chain has TRBV4-2 and TRBJ2-1; 8 positions agree with TRBD2. CDR1 and CDR2 (germline): LGHNA, YNFKEQ. CDR3 length: 16 residues. Germline trimming cut 0 bases from V and 2 bases from J; bases unmatched to any gene: 3. CDR3 coding DNA: TGTGCCAGCAGCCAAGATAGCGGGATCACCTACAATGAGCAGTTCTTC. This sequence encodes CASSQDSGITYNEQFF.

The chain links TRBV7-9 to TRBJ2-3; 10 bases are shared with TRBD2. The V gene end was trimmed by 4 bases and the J gene end by 6 bases; junction bases not matched to a gene: 19. The germline CDR1 and CDR2 sequences are SEHNR and FQNEAQ (reference sequence). This CDR3 is built from 19 residues. The CDR3 reads CASSSEGELAGPLRDTQYF. For the CDR3, the DNA is TGTGCCAGCAGCTCTGAAGGAGAACTAGCGGGGCCCCTCAGGGATACGCAGTATTTT.

The chain uses TRBV28 and TRBJ2-7; TRBD1 matches at 10 bases. Trimming took 6 bases from V and 3 from J; bases not matched to a gene: 14. The CDR3 is 17 residues long. The germline CDR1 and CDR2 sequences are MDHEN and SYDVKM. The CDR3 sequence is CASRGTGAPGGNYEQYF. DNA of the CDR3: TGTGCCAGCAGGGGGACAGGGGCTCCCGGAGGGAACTACGAGCAGTACTTC.

About this clone itself: The junction differs from germline at one of its ends, possibly a read error. This chain joins TRBV15 and TRBJ2-1; TRBD1 might be the D (6 bases). The CDR3 sequence is 17 residues long. The V gene's germline CDR1 is LNHNV and CDR2 YYDKDF (reference sequence). CDR3 nucleotides: TGTGCCACCAGCAGCTCGACGGAACAGGGATCCTTCAATGAGCAGTTCTTC. Its protein is CATSSSTEQGSFNEQFF.

This chain joins TRBV27 and TRBJ2-5, with 7 bases that match TRBD1. This CDR3 spans 15 amino acids. Germline loops: CDR1 MNHEY, CDR2 SMNVEV (reference sequence). Trimming took 7 bases from V and 2 from J; bases not matched to a gene: 10. CDR3 DNA: TGTGCCAGCAAAGTTTTATGGGGACAGCAAGAGACCCAGTACTTC. It specifies CASKVLWGQQETQYF.

The gene calls are TRBV18 and TRBJ1-4; TRBD1 aligns across 8 bases. Looked up from germline, CDR1 is KGHSH and CDR2 is LQKENI. The CDR3 has 14 residues. V was clipped by 6 bases and J by 7 bases; unmatched bases: 7. The CDR3 DNA reads TGTGCCAGCTCCCCCGGACAGGGTCGTGAAAAACTGTTTTTT. It yields the protein CASSPGQGREKLFF.

The chain carries TRBV7-9 and TRBJ2-7; D is possibly TRBD2 (6 bases). The germline V gene encodes CDR1 SEHNR and CDR2 FQNEAQ (reference sequence). The V end lost 2 bases, the J end lost 3 bases, and 14 bases lay between the germline ends. The CDR3 covers 15 residues. CDR3 sequence reads: CASSLPRRAIYEQYF. CDR3 bases: TGTGCCAGCAGCTTACCACGGAGGGCCATCTACGAGCAGTACTTC.

The table lists this clone with a few counts. This rearrangement joins TRBV30 to TRBJ1-1; the match to TRBD1 covers 7 bases. The length of the CDR3 is 12 residues. Losses at the gene ends were 3 bases for V and 5 bases for J; bases not matched to a gene: 3. Germline V lookup: CDR1 GTSNPN, CDR2 SVGIG (reference sequence). CDR3 nucleotide sequence: TGTGCCTGGAGGCAGGGGGGTACTGAAGCTTTCTTT. Translation: CAWRQGGTEAFF.

The rearrangement uses TRBV28 and TRBJ2-7; D not resolved. The CDR3 covers 15 residues. The germline V gene encodes CDR1 MDHEN and CDR2 SYDVKM. Trimming cost V 4 bases and J 2 bases, with 15 bases left between them. The CDR3 region is CASSSPTPGPYEQYF. The DNA for the CDR3 is TGTGCCAGCAGTTCTCCCACCCCTGGGCCCTACGAGCAGTACTTC. The complete variable domain, with remaining parts taken from reference TRBV28 and TRBJ2-7, reads DVKVTQSSRYLVKRTGEKVFLECVQDMDHENMFWYRQDPGLGLRLIYFSYDVKMKEKGDIPEGYSVSREKKERFSLILESASTNQTSMYLCASSSPTPGPYEQYFGPGTRLTVT.

This rearrangement joins TRBV7-3 to TRBJ2-6, with a possible D match to TRBD1 (5 bases). V shed 7 bases and J shed 0 bases, with 13 bases lying between them. CDR1 SGHTA and CDR2 FQGTGA come from the germline V gene. This CDR3 comprises 16 residues. CDR3 residues: CASKKQGVSGANVLTF. CDR3 coding DNA: TGTGCCAGCAAGAAACAAGGGGTCTCTGGGGCCAACGTCCTGACTTTC.

The chain joins TRBV10-3 to TRBJ2-7, with D possibly matching TRBD1 (5 bases). Germline CDR1 reads ENHRY; CDR2 reads SYGVKD. Trimming cost V 6 bases and J 4 bases, with 7 bases left between them. The CDR3 covers 11 residues. The CDR3 nucleotides read TGTGCCATCAGCGCAGGGTACGAGCAGTACTTC. Translation gives CAISAGYEQYF.

V usage is TRBV7-2 and J usage is TRBJ1-1, with D possibly being TRBD1 (5 bases). V was shortened by 0 bases and J by 3 bases, with 11 bases between the two germline ends. The germline V gene has CDR1 SGHTA and CDR2 FQGNSA. The CDR3 extends over 15 amino acids. The CDR3 DNA follows: TGTGCCAGCAGCTTAGCTCTGGGGCCTTACACTGAAGCTTTCTTT. Its protein product is CASSLALGPYTEAFF.

The chain links TRBV6-6 to TRBJ1-1; D not certain. V lost 4 bases to trimming and J lost 7 bases, with 10 bases between them. CDR3 length equals 12 residues. CDR1 and CDR2 (germline): MNHNY, SVGAGI (reference sequence). The CDR3 is CASSLPQVEAFF. The CDR3 coding sequence is TGTGCCAGCAGTTTACCCCAGGTTGAAGCTTTCTTT.

The chain carries TRBV9 and TRBJ1-2; TRBD1 might be the D (5 bases). CDR1 is SGDLS and CDR2 is YYNGEE in the germline V gene. The CDR3 extends over 15 amino acids. Trimming took 3 bases from V and 8 from J, leaving 20 bases between them. The CDR3 region is CASSGSGFGEEGYTF. The CDR3 DNA sequence: TGTGCCAGCAGCGGTTCAGGGTTTGGGGAAGAGGGCTACACCTTC.

The chain carries TRBV23-1 and TRBJ1-4; TRBD1 agrees at 9 bases. TRBV23-1 has ORF status, its function being uncertain. V gave up 2 bases and J gave up 7 bases; unmatched junction bases: 8. The CDR3 has 16 residues. The CDR3 protein is CASSQPVQGASEKLFF. Here the CDR3 DNA reads TGCGCCAGCAGTCAACCTGTACAGGGGGCCTCTGAAAAACTGTTTTTT.

The J gene is TRBJ2-7, the V gene TRBV4-2, with 8 bases aligning to TRBD2. Germline CDR1 is LGHNA and CDR2 is YNFKEQ. The junction had 9 bases not matched to a gene; V was cut back by 4 bases and J by 4 bases. This CDR3 is 15 amino acids long. DNA for the CDR3: TGTGCCAGCAGCCCCGGGGGTAGCGGGGCTTACGAGCAGTACTTC. Protein sequence: CASSPGGSGAYEQYF.

The chain recombines TRBV19 with TRBJ1-6; 9 bases align to TRBD1. The CDR3 spans 17 residues. V trimming: 3 bases; J trimming: 5 bases; junction bases outside the gene matches: 8. The V gene's germline CDR1 is LNHDA and CDR2 SQIVND (reference sequence). The CDR3 loop is CASSIGTGRRDNSPLHF. The CDR3 region has the DNA TGTGCCAGTAGTATCGGGACAGGGCGTCGCGATAATTCACCCCTCCACTTT.

The genes are TRBV16 and TRBJ1-1; D possibly corresponds to TRBD1 (5 bases). The CDR3 length is 14 residues. Trimming removed 2 bases from V and 4 bases from J, with 11 bases in between. The germline V gene encodes CDR1 KGHSY and CDR2 FQNENV. CDR3 in amino acids: CASSQLAGVTEAFF. The CDR3 nucleotides are TGTGCCAGCAGCCAACTTGCGGGGGTCACTGAAGCTTTCTTT. The whole variable domain, filled in from reference TRBV16 and TRBJ1-1, reads GEEVAQTPKHLVRGEGQKAKLYCAPIKGHSYVFWYQQVLKNEFKFLISFQNENVFDETGMPKERFSAKCLPNSPCSLEIQATKLEDSAVYFCASSQLAGVTEAFFGQGTRLTVV.

The gene calls are TRBV19 and TRBJ2-3, with a weak D call TRBD2 (7 bases). The germline V gene encodes CDR1 LNHDA and CDR2 SQIVND (reference sequence). V lost 6 bases and J lost 3, with 19 bases in between. The CDR3 is 16 amino acids. The DNA of the CDR3 is TGTGCCAGTAGATCTAGGTGGGGGGGGGCAACAGATACGCAGTATTTT. Protein product: CASRSRWGGATDTQYF. The variable domain in full, with the rest retrieved from reference TRBV19 and TRBJ2-3, is DGGITQSPKYLFRKEGQNVTLSCEQNLNHDAMYWYRQDPGQGLRLIYYSQIVNDFQKGDIAEGYSVSREKKESFPLTVTSAQKNPTAFYLCASRSRWGGATDTQYFGPGTRLTVL.